Included here is one T cell receptor (beta chain) sequence, with context. The entry originates in a study of blood T cell repertoires in COVID-19. Study at large: There were acute and convalescent COVID-19 samples, and they came from the United States, Italy and Spain. T cells, B-cell-depleted T cells, or PBMCs provided the cDNA or gDNA that served as material.

The authors' processing: Amplification of reference gene primers was used by the study to estimate nucleated cell counts. Clones were sequenced by immunoSEQ multiplex PCR, and TCRdb holds only the in-frame ones, with some missing. V and J calls and clone size are as listed in that table; D and trimming were resolved from the DNA. The table records fewer than 50,000 clones, less than 90% of them present only once. Material for sequencing was peripheral blood. The TCR originated in a human donor in a cohort sampled during active COVID-19.

As DNA, the CDR3 is TGTGCCAGCAGCGTAGGGTCTAGCGGGGGTTCGGTAGAGACCCAGTACTTC. Its protein is CASSVGSSGGSVETQYF. The chain combines TRBV9 with TRBJ2-5, with 10 bases matching TRBD2. V lost 0 bases to trimming and J lost 4 bases; unmatched junction nucleotides: 9. CDR3 length equals 17 residues. CDR1 is SGDLS, CDR2 YYNGEE, per germline.